This is a list of T cell receptor beta chains from one sample in a study of shared clonotypes between healthy human individuals. Profiling relied on immunoSEQ multiplex PCR, and the TCRdb table lists in-frame clones only, not all of them. The sample holds 2 million to 2.5 million clones; approximately 95% are singletons and the top ten take more than 0.1%. Sequenced material: naive CD4+ T cells sorted from blood. Receptors originate from a man aged 18 to 29 in good health. The conserved cysteine and the conserved F or W are not part of the CDR3 here. A clone size is listed for some rows: how often the clone was seen (once, few, many), or a class if it is expanded.

cdr3_length	v_call	j_call	clone_size	cdr3_aa
15	TRBV11-3	TRBJ2-2	-	ASSFGRWGNNTGELF
12	TRBV10-3	TRBJ2-7	-	AISVGPGDDEQY
11	TRBV4-1	TRBJ1-1	few	ASSPNLYTEAF
14	TRBV27	TRBJ2-3	-	ASSLIRGGRTDTQY
13	TRBV18	TRBJ2-3	-	ASSPLIDSTDTQY
12	TRBV4-1	TRBJ2-5	once	ASGRGGGWETQY
14	TRBV12-5	TRBJ1-4	-	ASGYYTGGQNEKLF
13	TRBV11-2	TRBJ2-2	-	ASSLRDLNTGELF
14	TRBV7-2	TRBJ2-3	-	ASSSGASGGTDTQY
12	TRBV4-3	TRBJ2-7	-	ASSQDSKAYEQY
12	TRBV4-3	TRBJ2-2	-	ASSQEGGTGELF
11	TRBV7-2	TRBJ2-7	-	ASSLARENEQY
10	TRBV6-6	TRBJ2-1	-	ASRPRDRGEI
11	TRBV4-3	TRBJ2-7	once	ASSLDRAYEQY
13	TRBV6-6	TRBJ1-1	once	ASSFSGGMNTEAF
13	TRBV5-8	TRBJ2-7	-	ASSFGGGSSYEQY
13	TRBV18	TRBJ1-1	-	ASSRIGGSVTEAF
10	TRBV2	TRBJ2-1	-	ASTPIYNEQF
12	TRBV7-2	TRBJ2-2	once	ASSLTSSTGELF
14	TRBV18	TRBJ1-4	-	ASSPGTGATNEKLF
13	TRBV6-5	TRBJ2-7	-	ASSKNWDQNYEQY
13	TRBV7-2	TRBJ2-1	-	ASSLGLMGTNEQF
13	TRBV10-2	TRBJ1-2	-	ASSEIQGGIYGYT
12	TRBV10-3	TRBJ1-2	-	AISGMDRGYGYT
13	TRBV7-2	TRBJ2-2	-	ASSLSAANTGELF
13	TRBV5-4	TRBJ1-2	-	ASSETRQGEDGYT
12	TRBV4-1	TRBJ1-2	-	ASSHPPGNYGYT
14	TRBV5-4	TRBJ2-2	-	ASSLAEAANTGELF
13	TRBV10-3	TRBJ1-2	-	AISEPARTMYGYT
15	TRBV18	TRBJ2-5	-	ASSPPGLAGGQETQY
12	TRBV7-2	TRBJ1-5	once	ASSSRQGIQPQH
15	TRBV6-1	TRBJ1-6	-	ASSEAAEEVSNSPLH
12	TRBV7-9	TRBJ2-5	-	ASSLVGGEETQY
12	TRBV5-1	TRBJ1-2	-	ASSFRTGSEGYT
10	TRBV7-2	TRBJ2-2	-	ASSLDTGSLF
12	TRBV5-1	TRBJ1-5	once	ASSLDGPRQPQH
13	TRBV6-6	TRBJ2-5	-	ASSSTGGLIETQY
14	TRBV14	TRBJ1-1	-	ASSQVEGRSGTEAF
13	TRBV30	TRBJ1-5	-	AWSATGVGNQPQH
13	TRBV9	TRBJ2-3	-	ASSAPGVRTDTQY
12	TRBV5-4	TRBJ1-1	-	ASSREGLNTEAF
14	TRBV7-2	TRBJ2-3	-	ASSLILALPTDTQY